This T cell receptor (beta chain) came from a study of cytomegalovirus exposure and HLA in healthy donors. The ends were cut back, 9 bases at V and 2 bases at J, with 8 bases in the middle. Germline V CDR1 and CDR2: SGHTS, YDEGEE. The CDR3 has 11 amino acids. This PCR relied on a set of 60 Vbeta primers and 13 Jbeta primers. Using immunoSEQ multiplex PCR, the repertoire was profiled, and TCRdb retains in-frame clones only, with some absent. The table lists roughly 140,000 clones, roughly 82% of them singletons. Donors were ostensibly healthy at sampling, although undocumented immune exposures were probable.

The chain recombines TRBV5-8 with TRBJ1-2, with a weak D call TRBD1 (5 bases). The receptor was derived from a woman aged 50 to 60 in good health and CMV-seropositive. Sequenced input: PBMCs. CDR3 bases: TGTGCCAACGGGGGGAACTATGGCTACACCTTC. Translating it yields CANGGNYGYTF.